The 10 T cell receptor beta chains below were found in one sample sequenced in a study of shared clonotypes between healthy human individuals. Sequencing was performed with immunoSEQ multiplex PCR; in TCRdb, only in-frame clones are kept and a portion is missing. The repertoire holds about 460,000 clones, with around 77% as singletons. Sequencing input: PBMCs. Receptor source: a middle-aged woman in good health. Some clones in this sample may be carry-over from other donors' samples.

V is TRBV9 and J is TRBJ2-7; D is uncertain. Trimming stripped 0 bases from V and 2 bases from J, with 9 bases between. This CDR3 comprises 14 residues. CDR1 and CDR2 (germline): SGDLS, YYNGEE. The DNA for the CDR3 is TGTGCCAGCAGCGTAGGGGTAGGAGCCTACGAGCAGTACTTC. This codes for CASSVGVGAYEQYF.

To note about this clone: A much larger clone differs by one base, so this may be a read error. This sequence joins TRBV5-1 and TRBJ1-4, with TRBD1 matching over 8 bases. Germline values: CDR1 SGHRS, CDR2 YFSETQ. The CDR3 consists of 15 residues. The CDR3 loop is CASSFTGTGGEKLLF. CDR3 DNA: TGCGCCAGCAGCTTTACCGGGACAGGTGGCGAAAAACTGCTTTTT.

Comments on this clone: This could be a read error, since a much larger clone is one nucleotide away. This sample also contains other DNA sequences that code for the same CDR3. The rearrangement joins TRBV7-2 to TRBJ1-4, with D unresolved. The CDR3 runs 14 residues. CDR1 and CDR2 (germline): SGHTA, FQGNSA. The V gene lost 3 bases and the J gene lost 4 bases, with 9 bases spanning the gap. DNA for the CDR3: TGTGCCAGCAGCTTTCTACGCAATAATGAAAAACTGTTTTTT. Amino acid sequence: CASSFLRNNEKLFF.

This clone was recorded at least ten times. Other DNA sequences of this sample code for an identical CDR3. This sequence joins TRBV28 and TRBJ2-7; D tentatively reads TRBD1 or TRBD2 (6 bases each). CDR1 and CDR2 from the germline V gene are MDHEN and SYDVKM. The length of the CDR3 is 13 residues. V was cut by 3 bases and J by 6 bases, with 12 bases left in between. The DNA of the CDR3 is TGTGCCAGCAGTTTTTGGGGGGCTGGCGAGCAGTACTTC. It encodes CASSFWGAGEQYF.

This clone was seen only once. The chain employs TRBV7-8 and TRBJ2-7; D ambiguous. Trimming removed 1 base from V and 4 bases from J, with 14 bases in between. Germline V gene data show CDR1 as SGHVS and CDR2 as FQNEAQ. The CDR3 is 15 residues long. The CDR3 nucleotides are TGTGCCAGCAGCTTAGTGGTTCTGTCCAAATACGAGCAGTACTTC. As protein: CASSLVVLSKYEQYF.

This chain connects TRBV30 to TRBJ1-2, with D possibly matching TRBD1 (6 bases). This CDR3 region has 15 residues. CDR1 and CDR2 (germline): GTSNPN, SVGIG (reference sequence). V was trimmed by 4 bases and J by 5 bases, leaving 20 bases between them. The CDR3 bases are TGTGCCTGGACCTTGACAGGAAAACTACGTTATGGCTACACCTTC. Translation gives CAWTLTGKLRYGYTF.

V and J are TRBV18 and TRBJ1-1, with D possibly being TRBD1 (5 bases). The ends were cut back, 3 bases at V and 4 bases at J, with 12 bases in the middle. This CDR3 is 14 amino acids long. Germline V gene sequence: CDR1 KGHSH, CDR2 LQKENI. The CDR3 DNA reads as TGTGCCAGCTCACCCGGGGGAGGGACCACTGAAGCTTTCTTT. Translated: CASSPGGGTTEAFF.

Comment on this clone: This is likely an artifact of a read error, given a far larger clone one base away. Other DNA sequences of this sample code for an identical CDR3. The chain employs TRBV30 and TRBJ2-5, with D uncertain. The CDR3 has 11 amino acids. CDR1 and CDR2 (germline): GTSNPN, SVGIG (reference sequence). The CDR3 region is CAWTPQETQYF. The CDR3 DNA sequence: TGCGCCTGGACGCCGCAAGAGACCCAGTACTTC.

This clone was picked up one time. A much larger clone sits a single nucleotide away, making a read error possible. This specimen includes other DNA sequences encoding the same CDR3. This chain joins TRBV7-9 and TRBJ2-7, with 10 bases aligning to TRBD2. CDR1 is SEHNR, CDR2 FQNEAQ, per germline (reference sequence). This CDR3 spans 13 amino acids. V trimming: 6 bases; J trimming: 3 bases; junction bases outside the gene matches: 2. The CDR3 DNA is TGTGCCAGCAGTTGGACTAGCGGCTACGAGCAGTACTTC. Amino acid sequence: CASSWTSGYEQYF.

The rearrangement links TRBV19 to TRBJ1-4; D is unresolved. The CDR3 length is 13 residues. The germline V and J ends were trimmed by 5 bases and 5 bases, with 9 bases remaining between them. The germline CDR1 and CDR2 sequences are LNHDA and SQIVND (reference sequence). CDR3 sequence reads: CASSGGLNEKLFF. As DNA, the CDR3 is TGTGCCAGTAGTGGCGGCCTCAATGAAAAACTGTTTTTT. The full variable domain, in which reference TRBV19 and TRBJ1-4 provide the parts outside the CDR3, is DGGITQSPKYLFRKEGQNVTLSCEQNLNHDAMYWYRQDPGQGLRLIYYSQIVNDFQKGDIAEGYSVSREKKESFPLTVTSAQKNPTAFYLCASSGGLNEKLFFGSGTQLSVL.